This TCR beta chain was sequenced during a study of cytomegalovirus exposure and HLA in healthy donors. Study-level background: Roughly 80 million unique TCRs from HLA-typed donors made up an early data release. General observations from the study: Per a later analysis, 16,951 TCR beta sequences showed association with HLA alleles at 0.05 false discovery rate.

Germline lookup yields CDR1 MNHEY and CDR2 SMNVEV (reference sequence). This CDR3 comprises 15 residues. Remarks on this clone: Its cognate antigen is unknown. The junction differs from germline at one of its ends, possibly a read error.

In the PCR, 60 Vbeta and 13 Jbeta primers were used. Produced via immunoSEQ multiplex PCR; TCRdb's table is partial and in-frame only. The sample includes 140,000 to 150,000 clones, approximately 79% seen only once; the top ten take 6.5% to 8.5%. The receptor was derived from a woman aged 40 to 50 in good health and CMV-seropositive. Sequencing was performed on PBMCs. The J gene is TRBJ2-3, the V gene TRBV27, with 9 bases fitting TRBD2. The CDR3 is CASRGGAGGPPSLHF. The CDR3 DNA follows: TGTGCCAGCAGGGGAGGGGCGGGGGGGCCGCCTAGCCTGCATTTT.